These 23 T cell receptor beta chains share one sample of origin, sequenced in a study of blood T cell repertoires in COVID-19. The table came from immunoSEQ multiplex PCR; TCRdb's copy has only in-frame clones and leaves some out. The sample carries hundreds of thousands of clones, 70% to 80% recorded once. The sequenced sample consisted of peripheral blood. These receptors were obtained from a woman older than 75 with acute or convalescent COVID-19.

The J gene is TRBJ2-3, the V gene TRBV20-1; possible D gene TRBD2, 5 bases. The CDR3 extends over 14 amino acids. V was trimmed by 3 bases and J by 1 base, leaving 11 bases between them. CDR1 and CDR2 (germline): DFQATT, SNEGSKA (reference sequence). CDR3 loop: CSASSAAGTDTQYF. The CDR3 DNA follows: TGCAGTGCTAGTAGCGCAGCGGGCACAGATACGCAGTATTTT.

The chain links TRBV27 to TRBJ1-6; 11 bases map to TRBD1. After removal of 5 bases from V and 10 bases from J, the junction contained 4 bases not matched to a gene. The CDR3 extends over 14 amino acids. Germline CDR1 is MNHEY and CDR2 is SMNVEV (reference sequence). The CDR3 nucleotides are TGTGCCAGCAGTCCGGGACAGGGGGGATCACCCCTCCACTTT. This encodes CASSPGQGGSPLHF.

This clone was observed many times. V gene TRBV11-3 combines with J gene TRBJ2-7; 9 nucleotides agree with TRBD1. V trimming: 5 bases; J trimming: 5 bases; junction bases outside the gene matches: 4. The germline gives CDR1 SGHNT, CDR2 YENEEA. This CDR3 comprises 13 residues. The CDR3 is CASSEGQGDEQYF. The CDR3 bases are TGTGCCAGCAGCGAGGGACAGGGTGACGAGCAGTACTTC.

The rearrangement uses TRBV12-3 or TRBV12-4 and TRBJ1-5; perhaps TRBD1 as D (6 bases). V lost 7 bases, J lost 3 bases, and 10 bases lay in between. The CDR3 has 13 residues. This CDR3 is CASKGTYNQPQHF. The CDR3 coding sequence is TGTGCCAGCAAGGGGACATACAATCAGCCCCAGCATTTT.

This clone was detected only a few times. Here the CDR3 reads CATSRDSVGRAFF. The CDR3 DNA reads as TGTGCCACCAGCAGAGATTCAGTGGGGCGGGCTTTCTTT. The chain has TRBV15 and TRBJ1-1; weak D call: TRBD1 (5 bases). This CDR3 spans 13 amino acids. Germline V gives CDR1 LNHNV, CDR2 YYDKDF (reference sequence). Trimming took 0 bases from V and 11 from J, leaving 13 bases between them. The full variable domain, its missing parts supplied by reference TRBV15 and TRBJ1-1, is DAMVIQNPRYQVTQFGKPVTLSCSQTLNHNVMYWYQQKSSQAPKLLFHYYDKDFNNEADTPDNFQSRRPNTSFCFLDIRSPGLGDTAMYLCATSRDSVGRAFFGQGTRLTVV.

The chain links TRBV5-1 to TRBJ1-4; 7 nucleotides match TRBD1. V lost 3 bases and J lost 8; bases outside the gene matches: 10. The CDR3 is 15 residues long. CDR1 is SGHRS and CDR2 is YFSETQ in the germline V gene. This chain's CDR3 is CASSSEGAVGEKLFF. The DNA of the CDR3 is TGCGCCAGCAGCTCGGAGGGGGCAGTCGGCGAAAAACTGTTTTTT.

This clone was counted only a few times. This sequence joins TRBV19 and TRBJ2-7, with D possibly being TRBD1 (6 bases). CDR1 LNHDA and CDR2 SQIVND come from the germline V gene (reference sequence). This CDR3 contains 14 residues. V was pared by 2 bases and J by 4 bases, with 12 bases between. This CDR3 reads CASSISGVGYEQYF. DNA for the CDR3: TGTGCCAGTAGTATATCAGGGGTCGGATACGAGCAGTACTTC.

V gene TRBV20-1 combines with J gene TRBJ1-2; 7 bases are shared with TRBD1. Germline loops: CDR1 DFQATT, CDR2 SNEGSKA (reference sequence). Losses at the gene ends were 3 bases for V and 6 bases for J; bases not matched to a gene: 13. The length of the CDR3 is 15 residues. The CDR3 sequence: CSASQLSGGRDGYTF. CDR3 sequence (DNA): TGCAGTGCTAGTCAATTGTCAGGGGGTCGGGATGGCTACACCTTC.

The rearrangement uses TRBV12-5 and TRBJ2-4, with 7 bases identical to TRBD1. The CDR3 is made up of 16 amino acids. CDR1 and CDR2 from the germline V gene are LGHNT and FRNRAP. Losses at the gene ends were 0 bases for V and 7 bases for J; bases not matched to a gene: 9. The CDR3 spells CASGLVLGQGVNIQYF. The CDR3 DNA is TGTGCTAGTGGTTTGGTATTAGGCCAGGGGGTCAACATTCAGTACTTC.

The CDR3 bases are TGTGCCAGCAGTCCGGGACAGGGGCCCTATGGCTACACCTTC. Amino acids: CASSPGQGPYGYTF. V usage is TRBV27 and J usage is TRBJ1-2, with 10 bases fitting TRBD1. The CDR3 extends over 14 amino acids. Looked up from germline, CDR1 is MNHEY and CDR2 is SMNVEV (reference sequence). J lost 4 bases, V lost 5 bases, and 4 bases had no gene match.

The chain has TRBV5-1 and TRBJ2-1, with TRBD2 matching over 9 bases. The V gene's germline CDR1 is SGHRS and CDR2 YFSETQ. The CDR3 is 17 amino acids. The trim removed 4 bases at V and 7 bases at J, leaving 15 bases unmatched. Here the CDR3 DNA reads TGCGCCAGCAGCCTCTTCGCTTATGGGACTAGCCGAAATGAGCAGTTCTTC. It encodes CASSLFAYGTSRNEQFF.

This rearrangement joins TRBV6-1 to TRBJ1-5; D is unresolved. Germline CDR1 is MNHNS and CDR2 is SASEGT. V was clipped by 2 bases and J by 3 bases, with 11 bases between them. CDR3 length equals 15 residues. The CDR3 nucleotides read TGTGCCAGCAGTGAAATGGCCGGGTTCAATCAGCCCCAGCATTTT. Amino acid sequence: CASSEMAGFNQPQHF.

The genes are TRBV5-1 and TRBJ1-5, with a weak D call TRBD1 (6 bases). This CDR3 is 15 amino acids long. Per germline, CDR1 SGHRS and CDR2 YFSETQ. V was trimmed by 3 bases and J by 9 bases, leaving 19 bases between them. The CDR3 region has the DNA TGCGCCAGCAGCTGGGGTTCGGTGGGGGCTTGGCCCCAGCATTTT. Residues: CASSWGSVGAWPQHF.

This clone was counted between two and nine times. The chain joins TRBV5-1 to TRBJ1-2; 8 positions agree with TRBD1. The CDR3 has 16 residues. CDR1 and CDR2 (germline): SGHRS, YFSETQ. After removal of 3 bases from V and 2 bases from J, the junction contained 9 bases not matched to a gene. Here the CDR3 DNA reads TGCGCCAGCAGCTCCCAACCCCGACAGGGGAACTATGGCTACACCTTC. Its translation is CASSSQPRQGNYGYTF.

J is TRBJ2-1 and V is TRBV9, with 13 bases matching TRBD2. CDR1 SGDLS and CDR2 YYNGEE come from the germline V gene. Germline trimming cut 3 bases from V and 8 bases from J; bases unmatched to any gene: 5. CDR3 length: 15 residues. DNA for the CDR3: TGTGCCAGCAGCGGTGGGACTAGCGGGGTCGATGAGCAGTTCTTC. As protein: CASSGGTSGVDEQFF.

A few counts support this clone. The chain has TRBV5-4 and TRBJ2-7; D possibly corresponds to TRBD2 (5 bases). V shed 5 bases and J shed 2 bases, with 11 bases lying between them. In germline, CDR1 is SGHNT, CDR2 YYREEE (reference sequence). The CDR3 loop spans 13 amino acids. The CDR3 DNA reads as TGTGCCAGCAGTTCGGGATCTACCTACGAGCAGTACTTC. Its translation: CASSSGSTYEQYF.

This clone has a handful of counts. J is TRBJ2-2 and V is TRBV6-4, with 9 bases aligning to TRBD2. This CDR3 has 17 amino acids. The V and J ends lost 5 bases and 6 bases, in that order; junction bases with no gene match: 13. The germline V gene encodes CDR1 MRHNA and CDR2 SNTAGT. Here the CDR3 DNA reads TGTGCCAGCAGTCTTCCTTTGAGCGGGGGGACGGCCGGGGAGCTGTTTTTT. This translates into CASSLPLSGGTAGELFF.

This chain joins TRBV5-1 and TRBJ1-4; 7 nucleotides match TRBD1. The germline CDR1 and CDR2 sequences are SGHRS and YFSETQ. The CDR3 has 15 residues. V gave up 2 bases and J gave up 4 bases; unmatched junction bases: 5. DNA of the CDR3: TGCGCCAGCAGCTTTTCCGGGACAGATAATGAAAAACTGTTTTTT. As protein: CASSFSGTDNEKLFF.

This clone was seen a single time. This sample also contains other DNA sequences that code for the same CDR3. The rearrangement joins TRBV7-9 to TRBJ2-2; 7 bases fit TRBD1. The CDR3 has 14 residues. Germline V gives CDR1 SEHNR, CDR2 FQNEAQ (reference sequence). V gave up 5 bases and J gave up 2 bases; unmatched junction bases: 2. The CDR3 region is CASSRDSNTGELFF. In DNA, the CDR3 is TGTGCCAGCAGCCGGGACAGCAACACCGGGGAGCTGTTTTTT. Based on the CDR3 plus reference TRBV7-9 and TRBJ2-2, the full variable domain is DTGVSQNPRHKITKRGQNVTFRCDPISEHNRLYWYRQTLGQGPEFLTYFQNEAQLEKSRLLSDRFSAERPKGSFSTLEIQRTEQGDSAMYLCASSRDSNTGELFFGEGSRLTVL.

The chain carries TRBV7-2 and TRBJ1-3, with a possible D match to TRBD1 (6 bases). Trimming removed 2 bases from V and 1 base from J, with 15 bases in between. CDR3 length: 17 residues. Germline V gene lookup returns CDR1 SGHTA and CDR2 FQGNSA. The CDR3 coding sequence is TGTGCCAGCAGCTTATCCGTAGGACAGAAATCTGGAAACACCATATATTTT. It translates to CASSLSVGQKSGNTIYF.

This sequence joins TRBV28 and TRBJ2-2, with 8 bases lining up with TRBD2. V dropped 7 bases and J dropped 5; count of bases not matched to a gene: 6. This CDR3 has 14 amino acids. Germline V lookup: CDR1 MDHEN, CDR2 SYDVKM. CDR3 region: CASKGSGTTGELFF. Written as DNA, the CDR3 is TGTGCCAGCAAAGGTAGCGGGACGACCGGGGAGCTGTTTTTT.

The gene calls are TRBV5-1 and TRBJ2-5, with 7 bases that match TRBD1. V was clipped by 0 bases and J by 2 bases; unmatched bases: 1. This CDR3 contains 14 residues. CDR1 is SGHRS, CDR2 YFSETQ, per germline. Here the CDR3 reads CASSLGDSQETQYF. As DNA, the CDR3 is TGCGCCAGCAGCTTGGGGGACAGTCAAGAGACCCAGTACTTC.

The genes are TRBV6-5 and TRBJ2-7, with D maybe TRBD2 (5 bases). The length of the CDR3 is 13 residues. Between the trimmed V and J ends, which lost 4 bases and 3 bases, there was a span of 10 bases. Germline V lookup: CDR1 MNHEY, CDR2 SVGAGI. The CDR3 protein is CASSSSLNYEQYF. CDR3 nucleotides: TGTGCCAGCAGTTCTAGCCTTAACTACGAGCAGTACTTC.